The T cell receptor (beta chain) under discussion was sequenced for a study of molecular identifiers for immune sequencing clone quantification. Germline lookup yields CDR1 LNHNV and CDR2 YYDKDF (reference sequence). Losses at the gene ends were 6 bases for V and 7 bases for J; bases not matched to a gene: 6. This CDR3 comprises 13 residues. TCRdb re-analysed the PCR reads in MiXCR, keeping a single row per CDR3 protein. The table includes a few hundred thousand distinct CDR3 sequences, over 20% detected once. For naive CD8 T cells, sorting used the CD8+CD4-CCR7+CD45RA+ phenotype. This clonotype was picked up a small number of times.

Sample: naive CD8+ T cells from blood, with Jurkat cell RNA spiked in. Noted subset: FACS-sorted CD8+CD4-CCR7+CD45RA+ naive T cells. The chain couples TRBV15 to TRBJ1-5; TRBD1 matches 7 bases. The receptor comes from a human donor in good health. Some libraries in this study had Jurkat cell RNA spiked in. CDR3 DNA: TGTGCCACCAGAGAGGGGGCTGGCCAGCCCCAGCATTTT. This sequence encodes CATREGAGQPQHF.